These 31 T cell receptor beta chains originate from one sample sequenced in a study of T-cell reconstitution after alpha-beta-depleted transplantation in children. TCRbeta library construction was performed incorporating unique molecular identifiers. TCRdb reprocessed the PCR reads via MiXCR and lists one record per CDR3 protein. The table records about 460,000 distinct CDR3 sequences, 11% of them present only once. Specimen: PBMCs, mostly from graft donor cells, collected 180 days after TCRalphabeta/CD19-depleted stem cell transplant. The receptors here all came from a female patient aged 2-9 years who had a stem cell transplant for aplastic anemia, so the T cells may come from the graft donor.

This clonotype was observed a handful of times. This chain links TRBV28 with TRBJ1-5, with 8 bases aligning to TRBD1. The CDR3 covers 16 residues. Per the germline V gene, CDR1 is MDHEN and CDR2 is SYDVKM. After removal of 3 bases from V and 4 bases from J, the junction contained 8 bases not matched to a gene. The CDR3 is CASSFLGRGQNQPQHF. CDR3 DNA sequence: TGTGCCAGCAGTTTTCTAGGCAGGGGGCAAAATCAGCCCCAGCATTTT. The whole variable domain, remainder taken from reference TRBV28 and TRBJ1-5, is DVKVTQSSRYLVKRTGEKVFLECVQDMDHENMFWYRQDPGLGLRLIYFSYDVKMKEKGDIPEGYSVSREKKERFSLILESASTNQTSMYLCASSFLGRGQNQPQHFGDGTRLSIL.

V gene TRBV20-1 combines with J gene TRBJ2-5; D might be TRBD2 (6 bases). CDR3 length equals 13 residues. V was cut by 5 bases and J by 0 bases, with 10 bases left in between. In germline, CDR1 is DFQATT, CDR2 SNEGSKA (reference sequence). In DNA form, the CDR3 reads TGCAGTGCTTTACGACTAGACCAAGAGACCCAGTACTTC. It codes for CSALRLDQETQYF.

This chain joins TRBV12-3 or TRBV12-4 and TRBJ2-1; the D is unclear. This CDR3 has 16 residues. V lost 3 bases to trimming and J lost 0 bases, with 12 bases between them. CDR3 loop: CASSFGPPRSYNEQFF. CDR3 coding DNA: TGTGCCAGCAGTTTTGGTCCTCCCCGCTCCTACAATGAGCAGTTCTTC.

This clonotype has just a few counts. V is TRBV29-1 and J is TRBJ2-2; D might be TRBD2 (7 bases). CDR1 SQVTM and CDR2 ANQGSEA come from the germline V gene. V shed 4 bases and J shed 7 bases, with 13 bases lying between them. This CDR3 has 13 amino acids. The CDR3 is CSVAQGGGGELFF. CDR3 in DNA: TGCAGCGTTGCACAGGGCGGGGGCGGGGAGCTGTTTTTT.

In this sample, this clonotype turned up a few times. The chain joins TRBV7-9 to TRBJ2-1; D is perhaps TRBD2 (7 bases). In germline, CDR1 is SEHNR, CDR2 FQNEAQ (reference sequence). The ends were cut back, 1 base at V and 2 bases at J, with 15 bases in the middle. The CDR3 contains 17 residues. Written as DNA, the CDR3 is TGTGCCAGCAGCTTAGTAGTTGGGGGGGGGCCCTACAATGAGCAGTTCTTC. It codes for CASSLVVGGGPYNEQFF. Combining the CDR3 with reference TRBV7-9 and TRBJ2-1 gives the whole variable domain DTGVSQNPRHKITKRGQNVTFRCDPISEHNRLYWYRQTLGQGPEFLTYFQNEAQLEKSRLLSDRFSAERPKGSFSTLEIQRTEQGDSAMYLCASSLVVGGGPYNEQFFGPGTRLTVL.

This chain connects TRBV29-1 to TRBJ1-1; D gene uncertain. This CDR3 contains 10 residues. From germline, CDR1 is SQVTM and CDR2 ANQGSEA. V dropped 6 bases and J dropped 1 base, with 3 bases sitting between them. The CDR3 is CSVTNTEAFF. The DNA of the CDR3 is TGCAGCGTCACGAACACTGAAGCTTTCTTT.

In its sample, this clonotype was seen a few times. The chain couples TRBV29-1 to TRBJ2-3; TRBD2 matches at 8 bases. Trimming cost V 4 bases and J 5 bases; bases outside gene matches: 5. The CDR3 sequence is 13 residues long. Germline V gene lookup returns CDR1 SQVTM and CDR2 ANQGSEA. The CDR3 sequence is CSVVLAGLDTQYF. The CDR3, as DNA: TGCAGCGTTGTTCTAGCGGGCCTAGATACGCAGTATTTT.

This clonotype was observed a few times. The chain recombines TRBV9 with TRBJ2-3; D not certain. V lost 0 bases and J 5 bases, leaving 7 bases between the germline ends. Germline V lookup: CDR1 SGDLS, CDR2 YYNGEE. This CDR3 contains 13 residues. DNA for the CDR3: TGTGCCAGCAGCGTAGGTAGTCAAGATACGCAGTATTTT. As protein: CASSVGSQDTQYF. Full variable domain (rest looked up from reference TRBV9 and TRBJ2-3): DSGVTQTPKHLITATGQRVTLRCSPRSGDLSVYWYQQSLDQGLQFLIQYYNGEERAKGNILERFSAQQFPDLHSELNLSSLELGDSALYFCASSVGSQDTQYFGPGTRLTVL.

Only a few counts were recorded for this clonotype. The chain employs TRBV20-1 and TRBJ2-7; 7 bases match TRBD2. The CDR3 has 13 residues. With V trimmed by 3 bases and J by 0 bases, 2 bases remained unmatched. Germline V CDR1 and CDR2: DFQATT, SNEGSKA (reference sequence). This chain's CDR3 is CSASWTSSYEQYF. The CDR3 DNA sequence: TGCAGTGCTAGCTGGACTAGCTCCTACGAGCAGTACTTC.

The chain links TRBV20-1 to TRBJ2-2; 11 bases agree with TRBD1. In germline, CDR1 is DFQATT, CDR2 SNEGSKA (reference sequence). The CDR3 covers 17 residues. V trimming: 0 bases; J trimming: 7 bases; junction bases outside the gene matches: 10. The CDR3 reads CSARDLTGQGAGGELFF. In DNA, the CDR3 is TGCAGTGCTAGAGATCTAACAGGACAGGGGGCAGGCGGGGAGCTGTTTTTT.

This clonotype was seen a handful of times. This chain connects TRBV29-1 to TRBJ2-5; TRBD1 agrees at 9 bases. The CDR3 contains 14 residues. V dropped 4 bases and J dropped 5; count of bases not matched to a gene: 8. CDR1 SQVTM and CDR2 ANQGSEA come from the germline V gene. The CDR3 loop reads CSVVRGQGDETQYF. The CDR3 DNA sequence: TGCAGCGTTGTTCGGGGACAGGGAGACGAGACCCAGTACTTC.

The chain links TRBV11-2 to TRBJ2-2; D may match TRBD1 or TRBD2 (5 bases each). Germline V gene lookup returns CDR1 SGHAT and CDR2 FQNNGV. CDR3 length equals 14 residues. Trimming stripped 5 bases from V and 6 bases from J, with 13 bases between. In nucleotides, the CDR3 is TGTGCCAGCAGCCGACAGTGGCGGGCCGGGGAGCTGTTTTTT. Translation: CASSRQWRAGELFF.

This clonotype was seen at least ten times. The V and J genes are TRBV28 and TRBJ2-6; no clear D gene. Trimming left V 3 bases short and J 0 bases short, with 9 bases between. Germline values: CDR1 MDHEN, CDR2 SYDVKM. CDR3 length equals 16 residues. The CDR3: CASSFVARSGANVLTF. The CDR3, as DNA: TGTGCCAGCAGTTTCGTAGCCCGCTCTGGGGCCAACGTCCTGACTTTC.

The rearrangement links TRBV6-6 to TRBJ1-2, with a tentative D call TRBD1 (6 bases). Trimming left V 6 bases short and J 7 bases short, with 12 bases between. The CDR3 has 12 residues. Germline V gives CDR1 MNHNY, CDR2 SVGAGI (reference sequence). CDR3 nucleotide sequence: TGTGCCAGCAGGCGACAGGCCGGTGGCTACACCTTC. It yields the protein CASRRQAGGYTF.

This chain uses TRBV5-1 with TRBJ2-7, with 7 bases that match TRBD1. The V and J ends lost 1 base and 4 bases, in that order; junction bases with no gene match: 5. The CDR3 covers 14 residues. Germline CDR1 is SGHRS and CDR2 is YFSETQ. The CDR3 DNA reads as TGCGCCAGCAGCTTGACCGGGACAGCTTACGAGCAGTACTTC. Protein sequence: CASSLTGTAYEQYF.

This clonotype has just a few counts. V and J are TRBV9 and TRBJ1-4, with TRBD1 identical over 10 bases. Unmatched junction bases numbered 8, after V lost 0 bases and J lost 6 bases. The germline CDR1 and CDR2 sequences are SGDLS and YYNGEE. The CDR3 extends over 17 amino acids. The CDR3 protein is CASSVGSRQGAYEKLFF. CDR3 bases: TGTGCCAGCAGCGTAGGGTCCCGACAGGGGGCTTATGAAAAACTGTTTTTT.

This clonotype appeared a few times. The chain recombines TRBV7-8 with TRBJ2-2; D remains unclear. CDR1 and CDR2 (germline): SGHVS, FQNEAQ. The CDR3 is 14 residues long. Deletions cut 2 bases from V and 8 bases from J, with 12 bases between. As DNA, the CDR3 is TGTGCCAGCAGCTTATTGGGCACATCAGGGGAGCTGTTTTTT. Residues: CASSLLGTSGELFF. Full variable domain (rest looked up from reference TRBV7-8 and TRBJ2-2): GAGVSQSPRYKVAKRGQDVALRCDPISGHVSLFWYQQALGQGPEFLTYFQNEAQLDKSGLPSDRFFAERPEGSVSTLKIQRTQQEDSAVYLCASSLLGTSGELFFGEGSRLTVL.

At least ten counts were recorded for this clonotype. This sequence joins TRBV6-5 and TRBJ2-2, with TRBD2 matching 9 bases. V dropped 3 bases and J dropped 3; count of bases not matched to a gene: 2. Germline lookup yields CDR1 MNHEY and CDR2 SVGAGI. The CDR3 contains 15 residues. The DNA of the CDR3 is TGTGCCAGCAGTTATGGCGGGGGGGACACCGGGGAGCTGTTTTTT. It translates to CASSYGGGDTGELFF.

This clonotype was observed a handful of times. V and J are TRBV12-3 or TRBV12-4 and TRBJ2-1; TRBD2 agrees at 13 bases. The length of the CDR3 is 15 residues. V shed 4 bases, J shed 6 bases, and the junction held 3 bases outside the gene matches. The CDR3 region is CASSYTSGRANEQFF. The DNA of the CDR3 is TGTGCCAGCAGTTACACTAGCGGGAGGGCCAATGAGCAGTTCTTC.

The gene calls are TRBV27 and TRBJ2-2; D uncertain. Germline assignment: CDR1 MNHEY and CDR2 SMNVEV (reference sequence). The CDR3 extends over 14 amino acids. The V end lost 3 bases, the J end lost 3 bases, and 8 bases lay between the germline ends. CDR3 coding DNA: TGTGCCAGCAGTTTCTTTGCAGACACCGGGGAGCTGTTTTTT. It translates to CASSFFADTGELFF.

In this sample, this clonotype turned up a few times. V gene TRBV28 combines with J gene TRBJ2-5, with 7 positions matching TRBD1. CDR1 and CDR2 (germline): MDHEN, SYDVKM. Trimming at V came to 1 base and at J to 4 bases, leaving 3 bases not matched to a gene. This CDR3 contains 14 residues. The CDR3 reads CASSLSQGRETQYF. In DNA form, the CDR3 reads TGTGCCAGCAGTTTATCACAGGGGAGAGAGACCCAGTACTTC.

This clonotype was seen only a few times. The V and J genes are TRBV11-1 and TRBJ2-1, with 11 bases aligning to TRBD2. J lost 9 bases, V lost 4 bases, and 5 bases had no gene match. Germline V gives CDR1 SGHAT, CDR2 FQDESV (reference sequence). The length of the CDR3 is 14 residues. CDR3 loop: CASSSRLAGREQFF. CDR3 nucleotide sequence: TGTGCCAGCAGCTCAAGACTAGCGGGACGTGAGCAGTTCTTC. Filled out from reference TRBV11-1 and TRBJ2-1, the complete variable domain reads EAEVAQSPRYKITEKSQAVAFWCDPISGHATLYWYRQILGQGPELLVQFQDESVVDDSQLPKDRFSAERLKGVDSTLKIQPAELGDSAMYLCASSSRLAGREQFFGPGTRLTVL.

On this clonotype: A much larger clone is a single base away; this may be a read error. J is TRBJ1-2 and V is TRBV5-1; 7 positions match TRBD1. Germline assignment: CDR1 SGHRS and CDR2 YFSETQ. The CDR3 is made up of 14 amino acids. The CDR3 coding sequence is TGCGCCGGCAGCTGGTCCCCCACCGGGACAGACTACACCTTC. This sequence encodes CAGSWSPTGTDYTF.

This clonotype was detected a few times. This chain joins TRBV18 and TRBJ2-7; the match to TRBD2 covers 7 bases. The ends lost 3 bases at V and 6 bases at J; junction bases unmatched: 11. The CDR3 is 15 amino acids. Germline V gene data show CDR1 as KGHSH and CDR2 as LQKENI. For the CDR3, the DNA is TGTGCCAGCTCACCGGGGCTTTCGGGAGGCTCCGAGCAGTACTTC. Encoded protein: CASSPGLSGGSEQYF. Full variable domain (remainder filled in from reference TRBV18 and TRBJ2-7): NAGVMQNPRHLVRRRGQEARLRCSPMKGHSHVYWYRQLPEEGLKFMVYLQKENIIDESGMPKERFSAEFPKEGPSILRIQQVVRGDSAAYFCASSPGLSGGSEQYFGPGTRLTVT.

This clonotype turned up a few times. CDR3 coding DNA: TGTGCCACCAGCAGAGCTACTAGCGAGCACGAGCAGTACTTC. It codes for CATSRATSEHEQYF. V gene TRBV15 combines with J gene TRBJ2-7; 7 bases align to TRBD2. The CDR3 consists of 14 residues. Germline assignment: CDR1 LNHNV and CDR2 YYDKDF (reference sequence). V lost 1 base, J lost 5 bases, and 5 bases stayed unmatched.

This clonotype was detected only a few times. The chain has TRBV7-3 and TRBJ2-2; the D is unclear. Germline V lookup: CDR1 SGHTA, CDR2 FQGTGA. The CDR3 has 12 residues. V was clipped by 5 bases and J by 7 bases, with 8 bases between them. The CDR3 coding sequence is TGTGCCAGCAGCGCCGCTTACGGGGAGCTGTTTTTT. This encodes CASSAAYGELFF.

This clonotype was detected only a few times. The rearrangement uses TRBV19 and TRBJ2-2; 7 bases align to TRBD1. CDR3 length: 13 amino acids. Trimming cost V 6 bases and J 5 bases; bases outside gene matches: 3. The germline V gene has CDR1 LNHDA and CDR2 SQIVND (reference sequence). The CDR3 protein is CASRTQGTGELFF. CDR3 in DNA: TGTGCCAGTAGGACACAGGGGACCGGGGAGCTGTTTTTT. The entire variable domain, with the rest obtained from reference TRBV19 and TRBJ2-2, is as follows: DGGITQSPKYLFRKEGQNVTLSCEQNLNHDAMYWYRQDPGQGLRLIYYSQIVNDFQKGDIAEGYSVSREKKESFPLTVTSAQKNPTAFYLCASRTQGTGELFFGEGSRLTVL.

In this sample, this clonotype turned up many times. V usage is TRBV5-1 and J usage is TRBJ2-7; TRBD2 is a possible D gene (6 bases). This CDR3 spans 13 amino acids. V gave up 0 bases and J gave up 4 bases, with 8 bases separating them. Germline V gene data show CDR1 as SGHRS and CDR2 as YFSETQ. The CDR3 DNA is TGCGCCAGCAGCTTGGAGGCGGGGTACGAGCAGTACGTC. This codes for CASSLEAGYEQYV.

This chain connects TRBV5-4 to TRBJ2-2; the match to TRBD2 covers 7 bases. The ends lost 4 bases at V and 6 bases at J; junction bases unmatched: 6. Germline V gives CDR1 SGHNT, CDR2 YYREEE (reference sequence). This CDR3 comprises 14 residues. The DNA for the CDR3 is TGTGCCAGCAGCCTGGAAGCGGGACCCGGGGAGCTGTTTTTT. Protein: CASSLEAGPGELFF.

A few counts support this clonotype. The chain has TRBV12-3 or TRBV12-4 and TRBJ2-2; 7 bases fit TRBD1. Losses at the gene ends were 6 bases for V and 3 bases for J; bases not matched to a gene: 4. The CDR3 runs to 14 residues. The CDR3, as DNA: TGTGCCAGCAGCGGGACAGACCACACCGGGGAGCTGTTTTTT. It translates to CASSGTDHTGELFF.

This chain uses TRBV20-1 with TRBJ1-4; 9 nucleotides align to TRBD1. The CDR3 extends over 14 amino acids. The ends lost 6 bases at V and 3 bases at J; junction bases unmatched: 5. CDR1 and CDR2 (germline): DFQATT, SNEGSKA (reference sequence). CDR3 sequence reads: CSALQGAPNEKLFF. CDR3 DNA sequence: TGCAGTGCCCTACAGGGGGCGCCTAATGAAAAACTGTTTTTT.